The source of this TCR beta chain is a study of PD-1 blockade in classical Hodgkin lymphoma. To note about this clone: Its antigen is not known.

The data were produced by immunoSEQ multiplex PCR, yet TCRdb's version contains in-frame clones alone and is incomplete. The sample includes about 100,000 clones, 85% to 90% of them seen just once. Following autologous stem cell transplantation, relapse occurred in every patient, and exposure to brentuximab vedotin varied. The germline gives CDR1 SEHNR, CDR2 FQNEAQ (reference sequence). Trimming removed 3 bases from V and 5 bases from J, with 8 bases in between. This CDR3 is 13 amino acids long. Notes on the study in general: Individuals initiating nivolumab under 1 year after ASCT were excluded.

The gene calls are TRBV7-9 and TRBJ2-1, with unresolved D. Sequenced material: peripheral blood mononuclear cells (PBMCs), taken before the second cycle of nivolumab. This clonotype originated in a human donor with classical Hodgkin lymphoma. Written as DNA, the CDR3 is TGTGCCAGCAGCTTCTTCCAGGACAATGAGCAGTTCTTC. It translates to CASSFFQDNEQFF.